This T cell receptor (beta chain) comes out of a study of CD8 T cells in ankylosing spondylitis. Notes on the study in general: Matched ankylosing spondylitis synovial fluid reportedly showed significant enrichment of disease-linked clones. Reports of some motif variants in reactive arthritis synovial fluid and blood predate this one. There was a TCR beta motif, made of several highly homologous variants, that appeared characteristic of ankylosing spondylitis blood.

Many counts were recorded for this clonotype. Antigen specificity is unknown. The CDR3 consists of 14 residues. CDR1 and CDR2 (germline): LGHNT, FRNRAP. V was trimmed by 5 bases and J by 9 bases, leaving 18 bases between them. Scientists made TCR beta libraries using quantitative 5'-RACE with molecular barcodes. TCRdb fed the 5' RACE reads into MiXCR, producing one record per CDR3 protein. Here the sample spans 300,000 to 350,000 distinct CDR3 sequences, around 15% being singletons. The sample taken for sequencing was blood, either unsorted or a sorted T cell fraction (not recorded which). This TCR was recovered from a male donor with ankylosing spondylitis or in good health (not recorded which). This sequence joins TRBV12-5 and TRBJ2-3, with no clear D. The CDR3 reads CASGPMIGVGTQYF. The DNA of the CDR3 is TGTGCTAGTGGTCCGATGATTGGGGTGGGAACGCAGTATTTT.